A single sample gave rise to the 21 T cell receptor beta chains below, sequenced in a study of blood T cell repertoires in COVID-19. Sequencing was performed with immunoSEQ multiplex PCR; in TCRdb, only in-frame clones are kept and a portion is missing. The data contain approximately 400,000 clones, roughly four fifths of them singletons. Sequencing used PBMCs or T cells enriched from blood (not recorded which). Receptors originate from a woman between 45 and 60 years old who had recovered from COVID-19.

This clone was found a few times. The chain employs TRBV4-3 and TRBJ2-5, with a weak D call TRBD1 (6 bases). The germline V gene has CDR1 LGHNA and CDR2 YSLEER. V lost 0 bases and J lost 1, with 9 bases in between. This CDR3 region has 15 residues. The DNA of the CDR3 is TGCGCCAGCAGCCAAGATCAGGGGTTCCAAGAGACCCAGTACTTC. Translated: CASSQDQGFQETQYF.

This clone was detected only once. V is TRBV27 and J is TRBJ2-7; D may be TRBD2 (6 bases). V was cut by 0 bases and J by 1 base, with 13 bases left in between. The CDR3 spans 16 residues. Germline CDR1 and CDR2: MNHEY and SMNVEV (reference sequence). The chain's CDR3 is CASSLSSGRPSYEQYF. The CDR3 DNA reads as TGTGCCAGCAGTTTATCGAGTGGGAGGCCTTCCTACGAGCAGTACTTC.

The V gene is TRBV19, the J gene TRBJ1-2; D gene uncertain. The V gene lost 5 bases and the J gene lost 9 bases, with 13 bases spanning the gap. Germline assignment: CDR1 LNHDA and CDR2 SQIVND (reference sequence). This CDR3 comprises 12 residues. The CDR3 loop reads CASSSDGRSYTF. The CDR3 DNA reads TGTGCCAGTAGTTCCGACGGGAGGAGCTACACCTTC.

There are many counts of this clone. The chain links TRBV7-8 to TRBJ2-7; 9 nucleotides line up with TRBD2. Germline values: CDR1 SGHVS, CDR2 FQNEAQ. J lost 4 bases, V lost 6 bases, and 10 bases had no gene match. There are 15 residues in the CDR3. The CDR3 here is CASSFSGSLAYEQYF. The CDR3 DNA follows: TGTGCCAGCAGTTTTAGCGGGAGTTTGGCATACGAGCAGTACTTC.

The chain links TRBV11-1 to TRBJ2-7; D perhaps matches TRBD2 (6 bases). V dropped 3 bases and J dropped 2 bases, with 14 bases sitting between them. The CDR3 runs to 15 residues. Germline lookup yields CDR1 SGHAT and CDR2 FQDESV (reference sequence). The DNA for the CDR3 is TGTGCCAGCAGCTTCCAAATGGGGGGAACCTACGAGCAGTACTTC. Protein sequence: CASSFQMGGTYEQYF.

The CDR3 bases are TGTGCCAGCAGCCGGGACTCCGGGGGCTATGGCTACACCTTC. As protein: CASSRDSGGYGYTF. The V and J genes are TRBV2 and TRBJ1-2; TRBD1 is a possible D gene (5 bases). CDR1 and CDR2 (germline): SNHLY, FYNNEI. There are 14 residues in the CDR3. With 6 bases removed from V and 4 bases from J, the gap between germline ends came to 15 bases.

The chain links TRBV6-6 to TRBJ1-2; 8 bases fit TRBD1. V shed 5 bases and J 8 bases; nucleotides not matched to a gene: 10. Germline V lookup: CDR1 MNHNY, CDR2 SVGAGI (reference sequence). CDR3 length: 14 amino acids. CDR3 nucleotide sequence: TGTGCCAGCAGTCCCGATGTGACAGGGGCGGGCTACACCTTC. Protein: CASSPDVTGAGYTF.

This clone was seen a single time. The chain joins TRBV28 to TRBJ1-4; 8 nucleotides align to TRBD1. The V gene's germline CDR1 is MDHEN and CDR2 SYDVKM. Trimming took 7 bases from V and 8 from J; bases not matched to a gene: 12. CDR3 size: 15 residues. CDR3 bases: TGTGCCAGCACAACCAGGGCAGGGGGCGGGGAAAAACTGTTTTTT. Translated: CASTTRAGGGEKLFF.

CDR3 protein: CASSPWAPRVDEQFF. The CDR3 region has the DNA TGTGCCAGCAGCCCTTGGGCTCCCAGGGTGGATGAGCAGTTCTTC. The rearrangement links TRBV5-6 to TRBJ2-1, with D perhaps matching TRBD1 (5 bases). The CDR3 extends over 15 amino acids. In germline, CDR1 is SGHDT, CDR2 YYEEEE. Between the trimmed V and J ends, which lost 4 bases and 8 bases, there was a span of 19 bases.

Written as DNA, the CDR3 is TGCGCCAGCAGCAGAGAGCGGGAAGGCCGAGCAGATACGCAGTATTTT. Amino acids: CASSREREGRADTQYF. This rearrangement joins TRBV5-1 to TRBJ2-3, with TRBD2 matching 7 bases. Trimming at V came to 4 bases and at J to 4 bases, leaving 12 bases not matched to a gene. Germline V CDR1 and CDR2: SGHRS, YFSETQ. There are 16 residues in the CDR3.

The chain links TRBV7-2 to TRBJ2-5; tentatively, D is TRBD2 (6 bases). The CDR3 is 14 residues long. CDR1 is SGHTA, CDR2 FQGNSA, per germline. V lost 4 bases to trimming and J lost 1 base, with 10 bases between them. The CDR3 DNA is TGTGCCAGCAGCTCTGTAGCGGTCCAAGAGACCCAGTACTTC. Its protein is CASSSVAVQETQYF.

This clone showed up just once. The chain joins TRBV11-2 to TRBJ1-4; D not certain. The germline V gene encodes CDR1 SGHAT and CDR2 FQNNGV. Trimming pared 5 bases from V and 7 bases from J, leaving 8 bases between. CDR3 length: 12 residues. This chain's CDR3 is CASSTPSEKLFF. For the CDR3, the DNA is TGTGCCAGCAGCACACCTAGTGAAAAACTGTTTTTT. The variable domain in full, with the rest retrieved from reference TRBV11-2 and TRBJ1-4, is EAGVAQSPRYKIIEKRQSVAFWCNPISGHATLYWYQQILGQGPKLLIQFQNNGVVDDSQLPKDRFSAERLKGVDSTLKIQPAKLEDSAVYLCASSTPSEKLFFGSGTQLSVL.

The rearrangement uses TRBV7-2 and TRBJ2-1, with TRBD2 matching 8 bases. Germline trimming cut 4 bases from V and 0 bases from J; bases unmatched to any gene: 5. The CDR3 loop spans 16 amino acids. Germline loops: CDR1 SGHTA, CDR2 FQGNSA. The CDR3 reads CASSSQAGASYNEQFF. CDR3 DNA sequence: TGTGCCAGCAGCTCCCAAGCGGGAGCCTCCTACAATGAGCAGTTCTTC.

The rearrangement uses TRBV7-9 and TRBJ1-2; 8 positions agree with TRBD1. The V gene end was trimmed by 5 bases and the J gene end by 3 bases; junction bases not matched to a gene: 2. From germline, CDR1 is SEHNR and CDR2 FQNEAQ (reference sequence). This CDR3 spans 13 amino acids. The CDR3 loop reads CASSGQGYYGYTF. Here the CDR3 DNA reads TGTGCCAGCAGCGGACAGGGCTACTATGGCTACACCTTC.

CDR3 residues: CASSPRSSYNEQFF. The CDR3 bases are TGTGCCAGCAGCCCGCGGAGCTCCTACAATGAGCAGTTCTTC. V gene TRBV7-9 combines with J gene TRBJ2-1, with unresolved D. This CDR3 comprises 14 residues. V shed 5 bases and J shed 0 bases, with 8 bases lying between them. Germline V gene lookup returns CDR1 SEHNR and CDR2 FQNEAQ (reference sequence).

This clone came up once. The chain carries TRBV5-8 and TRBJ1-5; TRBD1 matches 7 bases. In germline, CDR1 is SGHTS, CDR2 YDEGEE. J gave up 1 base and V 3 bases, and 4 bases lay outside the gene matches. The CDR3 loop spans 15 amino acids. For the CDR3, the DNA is TGTGCCAGCAGCTCGGGACAGAGAAGCAATCAGCCCCAGCATTTT. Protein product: CASSSGQRSNQPQHF.

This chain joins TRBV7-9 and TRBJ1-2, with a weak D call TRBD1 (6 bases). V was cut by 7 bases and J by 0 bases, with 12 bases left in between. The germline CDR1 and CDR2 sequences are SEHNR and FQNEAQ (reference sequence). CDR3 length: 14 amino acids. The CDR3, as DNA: TGTGCCAGCACTACAGGGAACCCTAACTATGGCTACACCTTC. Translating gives CASTTGNPNYGYTF.

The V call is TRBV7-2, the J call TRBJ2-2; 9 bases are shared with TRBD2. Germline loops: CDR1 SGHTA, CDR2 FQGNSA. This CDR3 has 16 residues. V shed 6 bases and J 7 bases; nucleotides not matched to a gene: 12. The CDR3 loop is CASRTVRGGALGELFF. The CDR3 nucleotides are TGTGCCAGCAGAACCGTCCGCGGGGGGGCGCTCGGGGAGCTGTTTTTT.

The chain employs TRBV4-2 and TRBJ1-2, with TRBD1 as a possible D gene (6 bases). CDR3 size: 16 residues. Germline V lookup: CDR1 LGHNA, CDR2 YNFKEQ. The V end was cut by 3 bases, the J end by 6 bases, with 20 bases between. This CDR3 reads CASSQPMAQGPNGYTF. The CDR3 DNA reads TGTGCCAGCAGCCAGCCTATGGCTCAGGGGCCGAATGGCTACACCTTC.

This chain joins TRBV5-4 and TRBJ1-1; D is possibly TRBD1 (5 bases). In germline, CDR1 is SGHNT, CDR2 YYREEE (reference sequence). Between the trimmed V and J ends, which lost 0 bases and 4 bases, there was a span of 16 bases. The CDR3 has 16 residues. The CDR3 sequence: CASSLEPYSRGTEAFF. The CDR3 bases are TGTGCCAGCAGCTTGGAGCCGTACTCTAGGGGCACTGAAGCTTTCTTT.

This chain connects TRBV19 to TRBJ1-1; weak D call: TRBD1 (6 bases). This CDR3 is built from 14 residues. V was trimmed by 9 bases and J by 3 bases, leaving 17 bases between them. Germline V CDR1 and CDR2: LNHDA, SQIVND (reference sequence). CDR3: CARKNRATDTEAFF. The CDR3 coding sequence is TGTGCCAGAAAAAACAGGGCTACGGACACTGAAGCTTTCTTT.